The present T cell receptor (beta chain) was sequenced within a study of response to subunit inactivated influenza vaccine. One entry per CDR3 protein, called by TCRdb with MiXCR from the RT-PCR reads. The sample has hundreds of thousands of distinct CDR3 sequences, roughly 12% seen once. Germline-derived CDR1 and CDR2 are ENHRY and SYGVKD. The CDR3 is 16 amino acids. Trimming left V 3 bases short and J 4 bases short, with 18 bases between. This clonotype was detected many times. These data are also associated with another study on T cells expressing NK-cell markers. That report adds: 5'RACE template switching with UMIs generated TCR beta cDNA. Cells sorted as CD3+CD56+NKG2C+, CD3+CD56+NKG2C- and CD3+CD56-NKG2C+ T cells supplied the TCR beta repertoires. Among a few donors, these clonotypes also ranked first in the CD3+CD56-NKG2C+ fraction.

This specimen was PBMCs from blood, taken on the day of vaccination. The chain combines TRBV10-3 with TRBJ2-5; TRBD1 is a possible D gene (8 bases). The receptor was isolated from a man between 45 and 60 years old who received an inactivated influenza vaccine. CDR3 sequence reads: CAISDRLNRGGETQYF. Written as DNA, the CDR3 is TGTGCCATCAGTGATCGCCTAAACAGGGGGGGAGAGACCCAGTACTTC.